One sample yielded the 27 T cell receptor beta chains listed below, sequenced in a study of cytotoxic CD8 clonotypes in ibrutinib-treated CLL. TCRdb's copy holds only in-frame clones and misses some; the assay was immunoSEQ multiplex PCR. The sample records fewer than 400,000 clones, over 55% being singletons. This specimen was PBMCs, taken after 36 months of ibrutinib treatment. Every receptor here comes from a human donor with chronic lymphocytic leukemia.

The V call is TRBV5-1, the J call TRBJ1-1; D may be TRBD1 (6 bases). In germline, CDR1 is SGHRS, CDR2 YFSETQ. Trimming stripped 5 bases from V and 3 bases from J, with 17 bases between. The CDR3 loop spans 15 amino acids. The CDR3 loop reads CASRWDIRTYTEAFF. The CDR3 coding sequence is TGCGCCAGCAGGTGGGACATCCGGACGTACACTGAAGCTTTCTTT.

This sequence joins TRBV21-1 and TRBJ2-7; no DNA check was done on the table's D call, TRBD2. TRBV21-1 is a documented pseudogene. The CDR3 runs 15 residues. CDR3 amino acids: CASSNRGSHSYEQYF. The CDR3 region has the DNA TGTGCCAGCAGCAATCGGGGGAGCCACTCCTACGAGCAGTACTTC.

CDR3 nucleotide sequence: TGTGCCAGCAGCCGCGGGGCCACCTACGAGCAGTACTTC. Translation gives CASSRGATYEQYF. The chain links TRBV2 to TRBJ2-7; D might be TRBD2 (6 bases). The germline V and J ends were trimmed by 6 bases and 2 bases, with 11 bases remaining between them. This CDR3 region has 13 residues. CDR1 and CDR2 (germline): SNHLY, FYNNEI.

This clone was seen more than once but under ten times. The CDR3 DNA is TGTGCCAGCAGCGTAGGGGGAGAAACCTACGAGCAGTACTTC. It codes for CASSVGGETYEQYF. V usage is TRBV9 and J usage is TRBJ2-7, with D tentatively TRBD2 (5 bases). Germline CDR1 is SGDLS and CDR2 is YYNGEE. The CDR3 runs 14 residues. V was pared by 0 bases and J by 2 bases, with 9 bases between.

The chain employs TRBV7-9 and TRBJ2-7, with no clear D. Germline CDR1 reads SEHNR; CDR2 reads FQNEAQ (reference sequence). V was clipped by 1 base and J by 9 bases, with 10 bases between them. The CDR3 has 12 residues. CDR3 bases: TGTGCCAGCAGCTTAGGGGGTCCCGGGCAGTACTTC. It encodes CASSLGGPGQYF.

The chain carries TRBV11-2 and TRBJ1-5; perhaps TRBD1 as D (6 bases). Germline-derived CDR1 and CDR2 are SGHAT and FQNNGV. V shed 5 bases and J shed 0 bases, with 23 bases lying between them. This CDR3 comprises 19 residues. The CDR3 nucleotides are TGTGCCAGCAGCCAAAGTATTGGGGGGCTGGGTAATAGCAATCAGCCCCAGCATTTT. Translating gives CASSQSIGGLGNSNQPQHF.

This chain joins TRBV28 and TRBJ2-1; 8 nucleotides agree with TRBD2. The trim removed 3 bases at V and 9 bases at J, leaving 10 bases unmatched. The germline V gene has CDR1 MDHEN and CDR2 SYDVKM. The CDR3 runs to 15 residues. The CDR3 sequence is CASSFSLAGWSEQFF. DNA of the CDR3: TGTGCCAGCAGTTTCTCCCTAGCGGGTTGGTCTGAGCAGTTCTTC. The variable domain in full, completed from reference TRBV28 and TRBJ2-1, reads DVKVTQSSRYLVKRTGEKVFLECVQDMDHENMFWYRQDPGLGLRLIYFSYDVKMKEKGDIPEGYSVSREKKERFSLILESASTNQTSMYLCASSFSLAGWSEQFFGPGTRLTVL.

This rearrangement joins TRBV27 to TRBJ2-2, with D perhaps TRBD1 (5 bases). The germline CDR1 and CDR2 sequences are MNHEY and SMNVEV (reference sequence). This CDR3 region has 14 residues. The V end lost 4 bases, the J end lost 5 bases, and 11 bases lay between the germline ends. The CDR3 spells CASSSGQGTGELFF. For the CDR3, the DNA is TGTGCCAGCAGTTCCGGTCAGGGAACCGGGGAGCTGTTTTTT.

V is TRBV7-2 and J is TRBJ1-3, with D possibly matching TRBD1 (6 bases). This CDR3 has 16 amino acids. The germline gives CDR1 SGHTA, CDR2 FQGNSA. V gave up 5 bases and J gave up 0 bases, with 14 bases separating them. This chain's CDR3 is CASSRVTGRSGNTIYF. CDR3 bases: TGTGCCAGCAGCCGCGTGACAGGACGCTCTGGAAACACCATATATTTT.

The chain links TRBV6-5 to TRBJ2-2, with 10 bases aligning to TRBD2. The CDR3 covers 16 residues. V shed 4 bases and J 6 bases; nucleotides not matched to a gene: 8. Germline CDR1 MNHEY, CDR2 SVGAGI. CDR3 DNA: TGTGCCAGCAGTTCCGGAGCGGGAGGGCCGTCCGGGGAGCTGTTTTTT. This translates into CASSSGAGGPSGELFF.

The chain combines TRBV5-1 with TRBJ2-5; no clear D gene. The V and J ends lost 0 bases and 5 bases respectively, with 11 bases between them. The CDR3 is 14 amino acids. In germline, CDR1 is SGHRS, CDR2 YFSETQ. CDR3 sequence: CASSLDATHETQYF. The CDR3 nucleotides read TGCGCCAGCAGCTTGGACGCTACCCACGAGACCCAGTACTTC.

This chain joins TRBV4-1 and TRBJ2-3, with D perhaps given as TRBD1 or TRBD2 (6 bases each). This CDR3 has 13 residues. V was trimmed by 2 bases and J by 10 bases, leaving 13 bases between them. Germline CDR1 MGHRA, CDR2 YSYEKL. CDR3 residues: CASSQRNREAQYF. The CDR3 DNA sequence: TGCGCCAGCAGCCAACGAAACAGGGAGGCGCAGTATTTT.

This CDR3 is CATRGDGKNQPQHF. The CDR3, as DNA: TGCGCCACTCGCGGGGACGGAAAAAATCAGCCCCAGCATTTT. The chain employs TRBV10-2 and TRBJ1-5; D is possibly TRBD1 (5 bases). This CDR3 region has 14 residues. The ends were cut back, 10 bases at V and 4 bases at J, with 17 bases in the middle. Germline V gene lookup returns CDR1 WSHSY and CDR2 SAAADI.

Remarks on this clone: Other nucleotide sequences from this sample produce the same CDR3. CDR3 DNA: TGCGCCAGCAGCTTGGAAGGGGGAAACTCTGGAAACACCATATATTTT. Residues: CASSLEGGNSGNTIYF. This rearrangement joins TRBV5-1 to TRBJ1-3, with D perhaps TRBD1 (6 bases). Germline CDR1 reads SGHRS; CDR2 reads YFSETQ. This CDR3 is 16 amino acids long. V lost 0 bases and J lost 0, with 10 bases in between.

The chain employs TRBV5-5 and TRBJ1-1; TRBD1 matches at 9 bases. The V and J ends lost 5 bases and 7 bases, in that order; junction bases with no gene match: 18. The CDR3 is 17 residues long. Looked up from germline, CDR1 is SGHKS and CDR2 is YYEKEE (reference sequence). CDR3 in DNA: TGTGCCAGCAGTCTTTTGCCCAACAGGGGGCGGAGGTATGAAGCTTTCTTT. It specifies CASSLLPNRGRRYEAFF.

V gene TRBV4-1 combines with J gene TRBJ2-7; D gene unclear. V was trimmed by 1 base and J by 5 bases, leaving 12 bases between them. Germline lookup yields CDR1 MGHRA and CDR2 YSYEKL. This CDR3 comprises 14 residues. The CDR3 protein is CASSQGDVSNEQYF. The DNA for the CDR3 is TGCGCCAGCAGCCAAGGGGATGTGAGTAACGAGCAGTACTTC.

V is TRBV29-1 and J is TRBJ2-1, with 9 bases fitting TRBD1. CDR1 is SQVTM and CDR2 is ANQGSEA in the germline V gene. With V trimmed by 3 bases and J by 15 bases, 6 bases remained unmatched. The CDR3 sequence is 11 residues long. The CDR3 nucleotides read TGCAGCGTTGATACCGGGACAGGGCTGTTCTTC. Amino acid sequence: CSVDTGTGLFF.

CDR3 sequence: CASSVDRPYEQYF. In nucleotides, the CDR3 is TGTGCCAGCAGCGTCGACAGACCCTACGAGCAGTACTTC. J is TRBJ2-7 and V is TRBV5-6; D is perhaps TRBD1 (5 bases). Germline assignment: CDR1 SGHDT and CDR2 YYEEEE. V gave up 4 bases and J gave up 2 bases, with 10 bases separating them. This CDR3 has 13 amino acids.

J is TRBJ2-2 and V is TRBV7-8, with D hard to call. Germline CDR1 is SGHVS and CDR2 is FQNEAQ. The CDR3 extends over 15 amino acids. The V and J ends lost 4 bases and 3 bases respectively, with 12 bases between them. This chain's CDR3 is CASSSPTSYTGELFF. The CDR3 DNA is TGTGCCAGCAGCTCCCCCACCAGCTACACCGGGGAGCTGTTTTTT.

The chain's CDR3 is CASSFLGIGGITDTQYF. The CDR3 DNA sequence: TGTGCCAGCAGCTTTCTGGGGATAGGGGGAATCACAGATACGCAGTATTTT. The V call is TRBV7-9, the J call TRBJ2-3; weak D call: TRBD1 (6 bases). The CDR3 runs 17 residues. V gave up 3 bases and J gave up 2 bases, with 18 bases separating them. Germline CDR1 reads SEHNR; CDR2 reads FQNEAQ (reference sequence).

The chain joins TRBV6-1 to TRBJ2-7; D uncertain. CDR3 length: 14 amino acids. Trimming removed 0 bases from V and 1 base from J, with 7 bases in between. Germline V lookup: CDR1 MNHNS, CDR2 SASEGT. The CDR3 loop is CASSEAGRSYEQYF. CDR3 in DNA: TGTGCCAGCAGTGAAGCAGGCAGATCCTACGAGCAGTACTTC.

The chain recombines TRBV5-4 with TRBJ2-6, with a weak D call TRBD2 (6 bases). This CDR3 spans 19 amino acids. Germline assignment: CDR1 SGHNT and CDR2 YYREEE (reference sequence). V gave up 4 bases and J gave up 0 bases, with 20 bases separating them. CDR3 DNA sequence: TGTGCCAGCAGCGCGGGACGGGGGATTTGGGCCTCTGGGGCCAACGTCCTGACTTTC. Its protein is CASSAGRGIWASGANVLTF.

CDR3 DNA sequence: TGTGCCACCAGCTCCCGGACAGGGGGCGACTACGAGCAGTACTTC. Its protein is CATSSRTGGDYEQYF. The chain employs TRBV15 and TRBJ2-7; 11 nucleotides align to TRBD1. Germline CDR1 and CDR2: LNHNV and YYDKDF (reference sequence). With V trimmed by 5 bases and J by 3 bases, 6 bases remained unmatched. The CDR3 runs 15 residues. Using reference TRBV15 and TRBJ2-7 for the parts outside the CDR3, the full variable domain is DAMVIQNPRYQVTQFGKPVTLSCSQTLNHNVMYWYQQKSSQAPKLLFHYYDKDFNNEADTPDNFQSRRPNTSFCFLDIRSPGLGDTAMYLCATSSRTGGDYEQYFGPGTRLTVT.

The V gene is TRBV9, the J gene TRBJ2-1, with TRBD2 identical over 8 bases. CDR1 SGDLS and CDR2 YYNGEE come from the germline V gene. V gave up 0 bases and J gave up 8 bases; unmatched junction bases: 10. This CDR3 comprises 16 residues. The chain's CDR3 is CASSVVGTRAQDEQFF. CDR3 sequence (DNA): TGTGCCAGCAGCGTAGTGGGGACTAGAGCCCAGGATGAGCAGTTCTTC.

The rearrangement links TRBV5-4 to TRBJ2-2; no definite D call. CDR1 is SGHNT and CDR2 is YYREEE in the germline V gene (reference sequence). The length of the CDR3 is 15 residues. Trimming removed 5 bases from V and 3 bases from J, with 14 bases in between. The CDR3 sequence is CASRLAPPDTGELFF. CDR3 bases: TGTGCCAGCAGACTCGCACCGCCGGACACCGGGGAGCTGTTTTTT.

The chain links TRBV28 to TRBJ2-3; possibly TRBD2 for D (6 bases). Trimming removed 2 bases at V and 2 bases at J, with 20 bases between. Germline CDR1 reads MDHEN; CDR2 reads SYDVKM. The CDR3 runs to 18 residues. CDR3 sequence reads: CASSLGVRGKLLTDTQYF. DNA for the CDR3: TGTGCCAGCAGTTTAGGGGTGCGGGGTAAACTCCTCACAGATACGCAGTATTTT.

The V call is TRBV5-1, the J call TRBJ2-7; either TRBD1 or TRBD2 may fit D (6 bases each). The V gene lost 4 bases and the J gene lost 3 bases, with 23 bases spanning the gap. CDR1 is SGHRS, CDR2 YFSETQ, per germline. This CDR3 contains 17 residues. The CDR3 loop reads CASSVRGSITGNYEQYF. CDR3 nucleotide sequence: TGCGCCAGCAGCGTGCGGGGATCTATAACAGGGAACTACGAGCAGTACTTC.